This T cell receptor beta chain was sequenced in a study of T cell responses to AZD1222 COVID-19 vaccine. Overall study findings and caveats: No day 14 peak samples; only post-peak repertoires were characterized.

Libraries were prepared by immunoSEQ multiplex PCR; TCRdb keeps only in-frame clonotypes and omits some of them. The data show 150,000 to 200,000 clones, more than 70% seen once. V lost 3 bases to trimming and J lost 0 bases; unmatched junction nucleotides: 4. The CDR3 loop spans 16 amino acids. Germline V lookup: CDR1 LGHDT, CDR2 YNNKEL (reference sequence). For this clone: Its specificity is not known.

Sequencing used peripheral blood, obtained 28 days after the second AZD1222 dose. The TCR was taken from an adult who received the AZD1222 COVID-19 vaccine. This chain joins TRBV3-1 (or the pseudogene TRBV3-2) and TRBJ2-4; 8 nucleotides match TRBD2. In DNA, the CDR3 is TGTGCCAGCAGCCAGGATAGCGGGGTAGCCAAAAACATTCAGTACTTC. Its protein is CASSQDSGVAKNIQYF.